This T cell receptor beta chain was sequenced for a study of cytomegalovirus exposure and HLA in healthy donors. CDR1 and CDR2 from the germline V gene are MNHEY and SVGAGI. With 5 bases removed from V and 5 bases from J, the gap between germline ends came to 13 bases. The CDR3 spans 14 residues. The study's findings and limits: In a later analysis, specific HLA alleles were associated with under 20,000 TCR beta sequences at a 0.05 false discovery rate.

Primers included in the PCR were 60 Vbeta and 13 Jbeta primers. The data were produced by immunoSEQ multiplex PCR, yet TCRdb's version contains in-frame clones alone and is incomplete. The sample includes 95,000 to 100,000 clones, 70% to 80% seen only once; the top ten take 7.5% to 9%. Comment on this clone: Antigen specificity is unknown.

The V gene is TRBV6-5, the J gene TRBJ1-5; the D gene is possibly TRBD1 (6 bases). The sample consisted of PBMCs. The receptor's source is a female donor in good health and CMV-seronegative. The CDR3 reads CASSPQGSDQPQHF. The CDR3 DNA sequence: TGTGCCAGCAGTCCACAGGGTTCCGATCAGCCCCAGCATTTT.